Sequencing of this T cell receptor (beta chain) was carried out in a study of blood T cell repertoires in COVID-19. Whole-study context: The analysed material was cDNA or gDNA that came from T cells, B-cell-depleted T cells, or PBMCs.

With 3 bases removed from V and 3 bases from J, the gap between germline ends came to 10 bases. CDR1 and CDR2 (germline): ENHRY, SYGVKD. There are 14 residues in the CDR3. Source study methods: Estimation of nucleated cell counts relied on the amplification of reference gene primers. Clones were read by immunoSEQ multiplex PCR, and TCRdb kept only the in-frame ones, dropping some. For V, J and clone size, that table is used; D and trimming come from the DNA. The table has roughly 500,000 clones, over 75% seen once. The chain has TRBV10-3 and TRBJ2-3; maybe TRBD2 (6 bases). The sample was peripheral blood. The receptor comes from a human donor in a cohort sampled during active COVID-19. The CDR3 is CAISEWRGTDTQYF. The CDR3 nucleotides are TGTGCCATCAGTGAATGGAGGGGAACAGATACGCAGTATTTT.